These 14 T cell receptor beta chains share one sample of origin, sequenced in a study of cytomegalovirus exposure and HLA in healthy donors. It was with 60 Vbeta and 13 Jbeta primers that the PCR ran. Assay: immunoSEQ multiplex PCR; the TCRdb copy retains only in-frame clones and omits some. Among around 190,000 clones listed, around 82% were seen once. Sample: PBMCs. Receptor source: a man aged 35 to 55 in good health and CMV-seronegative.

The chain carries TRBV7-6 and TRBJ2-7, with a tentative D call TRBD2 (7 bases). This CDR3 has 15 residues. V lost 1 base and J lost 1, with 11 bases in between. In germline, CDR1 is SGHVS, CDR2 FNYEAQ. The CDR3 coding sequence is TGTGCCAGCAGCTTAGGACGGGGGGCATCCTACGAGCAGTACTTC. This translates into CASSLGRGASYEQYF.

DNA of the CDR3: TGCGCCAGCAGCCAAGCGCGACAGGGGGCCGGCTCTGGGGCCAACGTCCTGACTTTC. This sequence encodes CASSQARQGAGSGANVLTF. The rearrangement uses TRBV4-3 and TRBJ2-6; 10 bases line up with TRBD1. The germline V gene encodes CDR1 LGHNA and CDR2 YSLEER. J was trimmed by 0 bases and V by 1 base; bases with no gene match: 6. CDR3 length equals 19 residues.

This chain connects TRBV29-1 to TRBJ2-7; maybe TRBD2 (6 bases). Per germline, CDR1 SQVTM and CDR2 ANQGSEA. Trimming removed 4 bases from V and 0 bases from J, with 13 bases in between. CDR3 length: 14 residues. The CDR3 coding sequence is TGCAGCGTTGGGGGACTCGGGCTCTCCTACGAGCAGTACTTC. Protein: CSVGGLGLSYEQYF.

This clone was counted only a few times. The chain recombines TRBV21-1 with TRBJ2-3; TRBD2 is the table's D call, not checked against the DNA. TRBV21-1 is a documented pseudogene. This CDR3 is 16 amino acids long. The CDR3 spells CASSKNQLDAPDTQYF. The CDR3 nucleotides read TGTGCCAGCAGCAAAAACCAGCTAGATGCTCCGGATACGCAGTATTTT.

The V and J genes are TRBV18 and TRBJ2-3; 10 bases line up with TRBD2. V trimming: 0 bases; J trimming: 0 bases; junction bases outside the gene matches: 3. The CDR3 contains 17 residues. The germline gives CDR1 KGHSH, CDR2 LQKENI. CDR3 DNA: TGTGCCAGCTCACCACCGGGACTAGCGTCTAGCACAGATACGCAGTATTTT. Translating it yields CASSPPGLASSTDTQYF.

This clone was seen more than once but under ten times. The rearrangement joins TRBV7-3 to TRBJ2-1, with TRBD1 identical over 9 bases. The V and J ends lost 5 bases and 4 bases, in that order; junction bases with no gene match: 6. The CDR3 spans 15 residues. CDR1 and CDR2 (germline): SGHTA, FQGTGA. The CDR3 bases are TGTGCCAGCAGCACCGACAGGGGGGGATACAATGAGCAGTTCTTC. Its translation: CASSTDRGGYNEQFF.

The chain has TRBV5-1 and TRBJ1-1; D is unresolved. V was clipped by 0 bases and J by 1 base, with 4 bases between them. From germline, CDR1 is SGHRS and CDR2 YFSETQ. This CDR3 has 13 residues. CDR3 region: CASSLDRNTEAFF. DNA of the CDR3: TGCGCCAGCAGCTTGGATAGGAACACTGAAGCTTTCTTT.

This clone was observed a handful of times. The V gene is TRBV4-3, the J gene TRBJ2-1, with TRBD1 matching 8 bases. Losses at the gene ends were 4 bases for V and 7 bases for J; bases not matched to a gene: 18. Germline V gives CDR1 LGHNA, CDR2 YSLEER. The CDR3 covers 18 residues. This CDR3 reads CASSPQLGSDREENEQFF. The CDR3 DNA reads TGCGCCAGCAGCCCTCAACTTGGTTCGGACAGGGAAGAGAATGAGCAGTTCTTC.

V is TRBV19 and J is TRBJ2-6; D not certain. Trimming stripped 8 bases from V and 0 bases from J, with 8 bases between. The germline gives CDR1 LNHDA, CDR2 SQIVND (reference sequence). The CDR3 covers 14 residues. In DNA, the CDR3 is TGTGCCAGTGCTTTCGGCTCTGGGGCCAACGTCCTGACTTTC. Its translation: CASAFGSGANVLTF.

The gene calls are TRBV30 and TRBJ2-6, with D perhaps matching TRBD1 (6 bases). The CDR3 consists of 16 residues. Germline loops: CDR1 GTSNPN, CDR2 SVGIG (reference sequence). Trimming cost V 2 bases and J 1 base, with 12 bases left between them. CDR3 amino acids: CAWSFPDRSGANVLTF. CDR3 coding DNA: TGTGCCTGGAGTTTCCCCGACAGGTCTGGGGCCAACGTCCTGACTTTC.

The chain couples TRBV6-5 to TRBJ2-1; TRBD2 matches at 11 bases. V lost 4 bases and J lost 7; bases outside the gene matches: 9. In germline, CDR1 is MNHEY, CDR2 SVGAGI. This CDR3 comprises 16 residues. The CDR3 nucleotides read TGTGCCAGCAGTTCACAACTAGCGGGAGAGTATAATGAGCAGTTCTTC. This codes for CASSSQLAGEYNEQFF.

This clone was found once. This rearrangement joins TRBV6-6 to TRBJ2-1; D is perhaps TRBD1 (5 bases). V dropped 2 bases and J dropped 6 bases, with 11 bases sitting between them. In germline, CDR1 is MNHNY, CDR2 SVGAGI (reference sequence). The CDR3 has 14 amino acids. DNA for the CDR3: TGTGCCAGCAGTTACGGGGCAGGCTTCAATGAGCAGTTCTTC. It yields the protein CASSYGAGFNEQFF.

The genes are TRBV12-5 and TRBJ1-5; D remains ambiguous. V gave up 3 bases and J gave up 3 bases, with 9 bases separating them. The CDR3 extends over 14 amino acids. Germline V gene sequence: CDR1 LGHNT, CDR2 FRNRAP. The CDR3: CASGFGMTNQPQHF. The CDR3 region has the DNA TGTGCTAGTGGTTTCGGGATGACCAATCAGCCCCAGCATTTT.

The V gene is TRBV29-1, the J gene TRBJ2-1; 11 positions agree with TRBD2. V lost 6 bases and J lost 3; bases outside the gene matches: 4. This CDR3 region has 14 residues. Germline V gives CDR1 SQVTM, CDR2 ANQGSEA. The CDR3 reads CSVTGTSGYNEQFF. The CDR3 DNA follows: TGCAGCGTGACCGGGACTAGCGGCTACAATGAGCAGTTCTTC.